The 30 T cell receptor beta chains below come from one sample, sequenced in a study of beta chain features in type 1 diabetes. cDNA synthesis used the whole RNA isolate, giving expressed TCRB sequences. TCRdb's table, derived via immunoSEQ multiplex PCR, lists solely in-frame clones and lacks some. The sample records some 160,000 clones, over 7.5% being singletons. Input material: central memory CD4+ T cells from blood. The source of these receptors is a woman aged 18-29 years in good health.

This clone appeared a few times. This chain links TRBV7-9 with TRBJ2-7; 7 bases line up with TRBD1. Trimming cost V 1 base and J 1 base; bases outside gene matches: 7. Germline V gene data show CDR1 as SEHNR and CDR2 as FQNEAQ (reference sequence). This CDR3 is built from 16 residues. CDR3 region: CASSLVYGTASYEQYF. The CDR3 DNA reads TGTGCCAGCAGCTTAGTTTACGGGACAGCTTCCTACGAGCAGTACTTC.

The chain couples TRBV5-5 to TRBJ2-7; D possibly corresponds to TRBD2 (5 bases). The CDR3 covers 15 residues. Germline CDR1 reads SGHKS; CDR2 reads YYEKEE (reference sequence). With 1 base removed from V and 4 bases from J, the gap between germline ends came to 15 bases. The CDR3 nucleotides are TGTGCCAGCAGCTTGAAGCTCCTTGGGAGATACGAGCAGTACTTC. It codes for CASSLKLLGRYEQYF. Variable domain in full (rest from reference TRBV5-5 and TRBJ2-7): DAGVTQSPTHLIKTRGQQVTLRCSPISGHKSVSWYQQVLGQGPQFIFQYYEKEERGRGNFPDRFSARQFPNYSSELNVNALLLGDSALYLCASSLKLLGRYEQYFGPGTRLTVT.

The chain employs TRBV4-1 and TRBJ1-1, with D hard to call. The CDR3 totals 14 residues. In germline, CDR1 is MGHRA, CDR2 YSYEKL. Trimming stripped 7 bases from V and 5 bases from J, with 17 bases between. As DNA, the CDR3 is TGCGCCAGCAACGATCGGGGTCGTAGGACTGAAGCTTTCTTT. As protein: CASNDRGRRTEAFF.

This clone was seen only a few times. This chain connects TRBV30 to TRBJ2-7; D might be TRBD1 (5 bases). The germline V and J ends were trimmed by 3 bases and 2 bases, with 14 bases remaining between them. Germline V gene sequence: CDR1 GTSNPN, CDR2 SVGIG (reference sequence). The CDR3 runs 14 residues. CDR3 in amino acids: CAWRRSGLPYEQYF. The CDR3 nucleotides read TGTGCCTGGAGGAGATCAGGGTTACCCTACGAGCAGTACTTC.

On this clone: An end of the junction does not agree with germline; a read error may underlie this. The chain recombines TRBV5-8 with TRBJ2-1, with a tentative D call TRBD1 (5 bases). Germline V gene data show CDR1 as SGHTS and CDR2 as YDEGEE. The CDR3 has 14 amino acids. DNA for the CDR3: TGTGCCAGCTGCTTGTTGCTAGGGGCAGATGAGCAGTTCTTC. Translated, it gives CASCLLLGADEQFF.

The chain links TRBV18 to TRBJ2-1, with TRBD2 matching over 7 bases. V lost 4 bases, J lost 5 bases, and 5 bases stayed unmatched. The CDR3 is 14 residues long. Germline values: CDR1 KGHSH, CDR2 LQKENI. CDR3 sequence: CASSLSGVHNEQFF. The CDR3 DNA sequence: TGTGCCAGCTCACTCAGCGGGGTACACAATGAGCAGTTCTTC.

This clone was recorded a few times. The chain recombines TRBV5-6 with TRBJ2-6; no reliable D call. Germline V gene sequence: CDR1 SGHDT, CDR2 YYEEEE. With 2 bases removed from V and 0 bases from J, the gap between germline ends came to 12 bases. This CDR3 comprises 17 residues. The CDR3 reads CASSFRSAYSGANVLTF. CDR3 sequence (DNA): TGTGCCAGCAGCTTCCGGTCCGCTTACTCTGGGGCCAACGTCCTGACTTTC.

The chain links TRBV2 to TRBJ2-4; D is undetermined. The V end was cut by 1 base, the J end by 0 bases, with 4 bases between. The CDR3 covers 14 residues. The germline CDR1 and CDR2 sequences are SNHLY and FYNNEI. The CDR3 loop is CASSEGLAKNIQYF. In DNA form, the CDR3 reads TGTGCCAGCAGTGAAGGACTAGCCAAAAACATTCAGTACTTC.

This clone was found a few times. The V gene is TRBV30, the J gene TRBJ1-1, with D unclear. Per the germline V gene, CDR1 is GTSNPN and CDR2 is SVGIG (reference sequence). The CDR3 covers 13 residues. V was trimmed by 5 bases and J by 0 bases, leaving 10 bases between them. CDR3 amino acids: CAWEPAVNTEAFF. CDR3 DNA: TGTGCCTGGGAGCCGGCGGTGAACACTGAAGCTTTCTTT.

This clone came up a few times. This chain joins TRBV5-6 and TRBJ2-7; 7 positions match TRBD2. Germline loops: CDR1 SGHDT, CDR2 YYEEEE. Unmatched junction bases numbered 1, after V lost 1 base and J lost 6 bases. The CDR3 covers 12 residues. DNA for the CDR3: TGTGCCAGCAGCTTGCGCGGGAGCGAGCAGTACTTC. This sequence encodes CASSLRGSEQYF.

Worth noting for this clone: A much more abundant neighbour one base away suggests this may be a read error. J is TRBJ1-1 and V is TRBV5-4; TRBD1 matches at 7 bases. Germline-derived CDR1 and CDR2 are SGHNT and YYREEE (reference sequence). V shed 4 bases, J shed 1 base, and the junction held 1 base outside the gene matches. The CDR3 totals 13 residues. CDR3 sequence: CASSRDRNTEAFF. CDR3 nucleotide sequence: TGTGCCAGCAGCCGGGACAGGAACACTGAAGCTTTCTTT.

The chain joins TRBV9 to TRBJ2-5, with 7 bases aligning to TRBD1. The end of the DNA aligns better with TRBJ2-7, so the J call may be wrong. Germline lookup yields CDR1 SGDLS and CDR2 YYNGEE. The CDR3 totals 14 residues. CDR3 in DNA: TGTGCCAGCAGCGTGTCGGGACAGACCTACGAGCAGTACTTC. It encodes CASSVSGQTYEQYF.

This clone was counted only a few times. The chain is built from TRBV30 and TRBJ1-2; TRBD1 might be the D (6 bases). The V end was cut by 6 bases, the J end by 8 bases, with 22 bases between. Looked up from germline, CDR1 is GTSNPN and CDR2 is SVGIG (reference sequence). The CDR3 length is 14 residues. The CDR3 reads CACKTGSVVSGYTF. DNA for the CDR3: TGTGCCTGCAAAACAGGGTCCGTCGTTAGCGGCTACACCTTC.

This chain joins TRBV4-1 and TRBJ1-4; the match to TRBD1 covers 9 bases. CDR3 size: 17 residues. The germline V gene encodes CDR1 MGHRA and CDR2 YSYEKL. The J segment lost 7 bases and the V segment lost 0 bases, leaving 9 bases of the junction unmatched. CDR3 bases: TGCGCCAGCAGCCAAGATGAAGACAGGGGGAGAGGTGAAAAACTGTTTTTT. Amino acid sequence: CASSQDEDRGRGEKLFF.

Concerning this clone itself: One end of the junction does not line up with germline, which may come from a read error. The CDR3 sequence: CASSPVTRSNIGELFF. The CDR3 nucleotides are TGTGCCAGCAGCCCGGTGACTAGAAGCAACATCGGGGAGCTGTTTTTT. This chain uses TRBV7-2 with TRBJ2-2, with D maybe TRBD2 (6 bases). Germline V gene data show CDR1 as SGHTA and CDR2 as FQGNSA. This CDR3 has 16 amino acids.

The chain recombines TRBV29-1 with TRBJ2-5; the match to TRBD1 covers 9 bases. The tail of the sequence fits TRBJ2-7 better, so the J call may be wrong. Germline CDR1 and CDR2: SQVTM and ANQGSEA. This CDR3 has 14 amino acids. The CDR3 loop is CSVGTGQGGREQYF. CDR3 bases: TGCAGCGTGGGGACGGGACAGGGCGGACGCGAGCAGTACTTC.

Only a few counts were recorded for this clone. This rearrangement joins TRBV2 to TRBJ2-1; perhaps TRBD2 as D (7 bases). Trimming removed 2 bases from V and 5 bases from J, with 13 bases in between. Germline V gene data show CDR1 as SNHLY and CDR2 as FYNNEI. The CDR3 is 15 residues long. Here the CDR3 reads CASSESGGSHNEQFF. In nucleotides, the CDR3 is TGTGCCAGCAGTGAATCGGGGGGCTCACACAATGAGCAGTTCTTC.

This clone has only a few counts. The rearrangement links TRBV30 to TRBJ2-5; 8 nucleotides line up with TRBD2. The CDR3 extends over 14 amino acids. CDR1 GTSNPN and CDR2 SVGIG come from the germline V gene (reference sequence). Trimming at V came to 4 bases and at J to 1 base, leaving 5 bases not matched to a gene. The CDR3 here is CAWTSGGAQETQYF. The CDR3 DNA is TGTGCCTGGACCTCCGGGGGGGCCCAAGAGACCCAGTACTTC.

The chain combines TRBV27 with TRBJ1-2; D is uncertain. Trimming left V 2 bases short and J 4 bases short, with 8 bases between. Looked up from germline, CDR1 is MNHEY and CDR2 is SMNVEV (reference sequence). The CDR3 sequence is 13 residues long. The CDR3 loop reads CASSLRGSYGYTF. CDR3 bases: TGTGCCAGCAGTTTACGGGGTTCCTATGGCTACACCTTC.

The V and J genes are TRBV7-2 and TRBJ2-3, with 7 bases lining up with TRBD2. The CDR3 contains 15 residues. Germline V gene sequence: CDR1 SGHTA, CDR2 FQGNSA. V lost 1 base and J lost 3; bases outside the gene matches: 4. The CDR3 DNA follows: TGTGCCAGCAGCTTAGACGGGGGGAGGACAGATACGCAGTATTTT. Protein: CASSLDGGRTDTQYF.

This clone was counted at least ten times. The CDR3 loop reads CASSMTGATEAFF. The CDR3 DNA reads as TGTGCCAGTAGTATGACGGGAGCCACTGAAGCTTTCTTT. The genes are TRBV19 and TRBJ1-1, with D hard to call. The germline V and J ends were trimmed by 3 bases and 4 bases, with 9 bases remaining between them. The germline CDR1 and CDR2 sequences are LNHDA and SQIVND (reference sequence). The CDR3 has 13 residues. The full variable domain, rest sourced from reference TRBV19 and TRBJ1-1, is DGGITQSPKYLFRKEGQNVTLSCEQNLNHDAMYWYRQDPGQGLRLIYYSQIVNDFQKGDIAEGYSVSREKKESFPLTVTSAQKNPTAFYLCASSMTGATEAFFGQGTRLTVV.

This clone was counted only a few times. This sequence joins TRBV7-8 and TRBJ2-5; 10 bases are a match to TRBD1. The J segment lost 5 bases and the V segment lost 5 bases, leaving 5 bases of the junction unmatched. The CDR3 has 14 residues. Germline V gives CDR1 SGHVS, CDR2 FQNEAQ. The CDR3 region is CASSQRDRGETQYF. The CDR3, as DNA: TGTGCCAGCAGCCAACGGGACAGGGGCGAGACCCAGTACTTC. Complete variable domain (other parts from reference TRBV7-8 and TRBJ2-5): GAGVSQSPRYKVAKRGQDVALRCDPISGHVSLFWYQQALGQGPEFLTYFQNEAQLDKSGLPSDRFFAERPEGSVSTLKIQRTQQEDSAVYLCASSQRDRGETQYFGPGTRLLVL.

This clone has ten or more counts. The rearrangement joins TRBV6-6 to TRBJ2-7; 8 bases align to TRBD1. This CDR3 contains 13 residues. CDR1 and CDR2 from the germline V gene are MNHNY and SVGAGI (reference sequence). The J segment lost 7 bases and the V segment lost 6 bases, leaving 8 bases of the junction unmatched. CDR3 in DNA: TGTGCCAGCAGATCCCAGGGGGCCGGTGAGCAGTACTTC. The encoded protein is CASRSQGAGEQYF.

The chain is built from TRBV29-1 and TRBJ2-7; TRBD1 aligns across 9 bases. CDR1 is SQVTM, CDR2 ANQGSEA, per germline. The CDR3 extends over 13 amino acids. V shed 3 bases and J 3 bases; nucleotides not matched to a gene: 3. The CDR3, as DNA: TGCAGCGTTGAGACGGACAGGGGCTACGAGCAGTACTTC. Residues: CSVETDRGYEQYF.

The rearrangement joins TRBV6-1 to TRBJ1-2; perhaps TRBD1 as D (6 bases). The CDR3 is 13 amino acids. The V end was cut by 6 bases, the J end by 4 bases, with 12 bases between. Germline CDR1 MNHNS, CDR2 SASEGT. The CDR3 DNA sequence: TGTGCCAGCAGCCTCGGACAGATCTATGGCTACACCTTC. Translated: CASSLGQIYGYTF.

This clone was picked up many times. V and J are TRBV28 and TRBJ1-1; D is possibly TRBD1 (5 bases). V dropped 3 bases and J dropped 7 bases, with 12 bases sitting between them. There are 13 residues in the CDR3. Germline V CDR1 and CDR2: MDHEN, SYDVKM. The chain's CDR3 is CASSLRDGLEAFF. The CDR3 bases are TGTGCCAGCAGTTTGCGGGACGGCCTTGAAGCTTTCTTT.

This clone showed up just a few times. The genes are TRBV7-8 and TRBJ1-1; D not resolved. This CDR3 contains 14 residues. The germline V gene encodes CDR1 SGHVS and CDR2 FQNEAQ. The V end lost 1 base, the J end lost 3 bases, and 9 bases lay between the germline ends. The CDR3 DNA reads as TGTGCCAGCAGCTTAGTACACGGGGACACTGAAGCTTTCTTT. Protein product: CASSLVHGDTEAFF.

The gene calls are TRBV29-1 and TRBJ2-3; 8 positions match TRBD2. Germline values: CDR1 SQVTM, CDR2 ANQGSEA. After removal of 6 bases from V and 4 bases from J, the junction contained 12 bases not matched to a gene. The CDR3 covers 15 residues. The CDR3 DNA follows: TGCAGCGTCCGAGGGGCGGGAGGAGCTTCAGATACGCAGTATTTT. It translates to CSVRGAGGASDTQYF.

This clone was counted only a few times. CDR3 in amino acids: CASSLSRGYGNEQFF. Here the CDR3 DNA reads TGTGCCAGCAGCTTGAGTCGAGGGTACGGCAATGAGCAGTTCTTC. V is TRBV11-2 and J is TRBJ2-1; tentatively, D is TRBD2 (5 bases). V dropped 3 bases and J dropped 6 bases, with 15 bases sitting between them. CDR3 length: 15 residues. CDR1 and CDR2 (germline): SGHAT, FQNNGV.

This clone was observed a few times. The chain combines TRBV11-3 with TRBJ2-3; D is uncertain. V was shortened by 6 bases and J by 1 base, with 8 bases between the two germline ends. Germline CDR1 SGHNT, CDR2 YENEEA. CDR3 length: 13 residues. As DNA, the CDR3 is TGTGCCAGCAGATCCGAGGGCACAGATACGCAGTATTTT. Amino acid sequence: CASRSEGTDTQYF.